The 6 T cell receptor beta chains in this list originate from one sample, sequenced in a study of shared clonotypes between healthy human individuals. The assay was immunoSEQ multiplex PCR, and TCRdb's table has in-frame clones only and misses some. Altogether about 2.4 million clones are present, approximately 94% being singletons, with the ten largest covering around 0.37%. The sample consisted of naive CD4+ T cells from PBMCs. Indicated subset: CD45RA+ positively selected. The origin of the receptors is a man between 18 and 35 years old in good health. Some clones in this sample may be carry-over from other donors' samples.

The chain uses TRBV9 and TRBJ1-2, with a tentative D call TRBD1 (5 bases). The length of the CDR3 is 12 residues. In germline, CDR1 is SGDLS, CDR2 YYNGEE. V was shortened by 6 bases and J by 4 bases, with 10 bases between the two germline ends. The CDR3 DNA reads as TGTGCCAGCAAAGGGGTGGGCTATGGCTACACCTTC. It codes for CASKGVGYGYTF.

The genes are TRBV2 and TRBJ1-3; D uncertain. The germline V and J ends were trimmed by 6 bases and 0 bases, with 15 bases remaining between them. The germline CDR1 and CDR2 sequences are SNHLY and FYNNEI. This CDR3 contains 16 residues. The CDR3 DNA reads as TGTGCCAGCAGCGTTCAGCGGCAGAGCTCTGGAAACACCATATATTTT. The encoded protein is CASSVQRQSSGNTIYF. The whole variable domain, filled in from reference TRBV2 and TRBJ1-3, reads EPEVTQTPSHQVTQMGQEVILRCVPISNHLYFYWYRQILGQKVEFLVSFYNNEISEKSEIFDDQFSVERPDGSNFTLKIRSTKLEDSAMYFCASSVQRQSSGNTIYFGEGSWLTVV.

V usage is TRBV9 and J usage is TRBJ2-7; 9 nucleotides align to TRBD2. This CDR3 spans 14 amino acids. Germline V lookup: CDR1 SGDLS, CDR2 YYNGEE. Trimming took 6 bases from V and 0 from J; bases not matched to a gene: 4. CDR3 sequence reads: CASNLAGNSYEQYF. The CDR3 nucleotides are TGTGCCAGCAACCTAGCGGGAAACTCCTACGAGCAGTACTTC.

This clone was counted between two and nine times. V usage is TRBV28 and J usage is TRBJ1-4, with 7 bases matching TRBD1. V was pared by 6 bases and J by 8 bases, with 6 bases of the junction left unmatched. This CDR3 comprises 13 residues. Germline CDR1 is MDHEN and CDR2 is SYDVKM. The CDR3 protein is CASRTGIGEKLFF. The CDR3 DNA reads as TGTGCCAGCAGGACAGGGATAGGCGAAAAACTGTTTTTT. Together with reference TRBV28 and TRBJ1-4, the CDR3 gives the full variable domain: DVKVTQSSRYLVKRTGEKVFLECVQDMDHENMFWYRQDPGLGLRLIYFSYDVKMKEKGDIPEGYSVSREKKERFSLILESASTNQTSMYLCASRTGIGEKLFFGSGTQLSVL.

The CDR3 DNA reads TGTGCCAGCATGAGGTTGCGGGTTAACACTGAAGCTTTCTTT. Translated: CASMRLRVNTEAFF. V is TRBV6-5 and J is TRBJ1-1; D gene uncertain. The V gene lost 7 bases and the J gene lost 2 bases, with 14 bases spanning the gap. The germline V gene encodes CDR1 MNHEY and CDR2 SVGAGI. This CDR3 spans 14 amino acids.

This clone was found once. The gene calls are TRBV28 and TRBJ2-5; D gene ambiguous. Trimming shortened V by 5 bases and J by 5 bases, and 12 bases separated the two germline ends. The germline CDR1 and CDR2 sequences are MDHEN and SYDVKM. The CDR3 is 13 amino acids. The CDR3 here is CASSGRVMETQYF. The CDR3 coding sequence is TGTGCCAGCAGTGGACGGGTAATGGAGACCCAGTACTTC.